This TCR beta chain stems from a study of regulatory T cells in long-lasting Graves disease. Investigators prepared the TCR beta libraries by applying iRepertoire HTBI primers and Arm-PCR of CDR3 regions. Using its own MiXCR run on the multiplex PCR reads, TCRdb lists one record per CDR3 protein. The table records approximately 500,000 distinct CDR3 sequences, about 22% of them present only once. Notes on this clonotype: A read error may be the cause here, since a much bigger clone is one base away.

Documented time point: persistent/refractory GD, antithyroid drugs over 5 years with positive TRAb. Construction of the TCR library relied on RNA isolated from PBMCs. This sequence was found in a female donor with Graves disease. Sequenced here: peripheral blood mononuclear cells (PBMCs), sampled when the disease was refractory, from a patient treated with antithyroid drugs.

DNA for the CDR3: TGTGCCAGCAGCCTGGGACAGGATAATTCACCCCTCCACTTT. Translated, it gives CASSLGQDNSPLHF. J is TRBJ1-6 and V is TRBV3-1; 8 positions agree with TRBD1. Trimming at V came to 4 bases and at J to 5 bases, leaving 1 base not matched to a gene. This CDR3 is built from 14 residues. Germline V CDR1 and CDR2: LGHDT, YNNKEL (reference sequence).